The next 15 T cell receptor beta chains were all read from a single sample in a study of patients and donors after allogeneic stem cell transplantation. TCRdb processed the RT-PCR reads anew with MiXCR; each CDR3 protein has one entry. The sample has about 57,000 distinct CDR3 sequences, less than 15% seen once. Sequenced: blood, either unsorted or a sorted T cell fraction (not recorded which). All receptors derive from a human donor who was either an allogeneic HSCT recipient or a stem cell or donor lymphocyte infusion donor (not recorded which). It is not recorded whose cells these are; they may come from a transplant donor.

This clonotype came up many times. The rearrangement joins TRBV5-1 to TRBJ1-6, with TRBD1 matching 7 bases. Trimming at V came to 6 bases and at J to 8 bases, leaving 5 bases not matched to a gene. Germline CDR1 and CDR2: SGHRS and YFSETQ. CDR3 length: 13 residues. CDR3 sequence reads: CASTQGMDSPLHF. Written as DNA, the CDR3 is TGCGCCAGCACACAGGGGATGGATTCACCCCTCCACTTT.

This clonotype turned up a few times. CDR3 sequence: CSARPGLATDTQYF. The CDR3 nucleotides are TGCAGTGCTCGCCCGGGACTAGCGACAGATACGCAGTATTTT. The chain uses TRBV20-1 and TRBJ2-3, with TRBD2 identical over 10 bases. V trimming: 5 bases; J trimming: 3 bases; junction bases outside the gene matches: 5. This CDR3 contains 14 residues. Germline values: CDR1 DFQATT, CDR2 SNEGSKA (reference sequence).

Only a few counts were recorded for this clonotype. The V call is TRBV24-1, the J call TRBJ2-4; 8 nucleotides line up with TRBD2. The germline V gene has CDR1 KGHDR and CDR2 SFDVKD. This CDR3 has 14 residues. V gave up 2 bases and J gave up 9 bases; unmatched junction bases: 5. CDR3 protein: CATSDSGLVGIQYF. The CDR3 coding sequence is TGTGCCACCAGTGATTCGGGACTAGTTGGCATTCAGTACTTC.

Ten or more counts support this clonotype. The chain employs TRBV7-8 and TRBJ2-3; TRBD1 or TRBD2 may be the D gene (5 bases each). The CDR3 spans 13 residues. The V and J ends lost 0 bases and 7 bases respectively, with 8 bases between them. Germline V gives CDR1 SGHVS, CDR2 FQNEAQ. The CDR3, as DNA: TGTGCCAGCAGCTTAGCGAGGGGAAATACGCAGTATTTT. As protein: CASSLARGNTQYF. Using reference TRBV7-8 and TRBJ2-3 for the parts outside the CDR3, the full variable domain is GAGVSQSPRYKVAKRGQDVALRCDPISGHVSLFWYQQALGQGPEFLTYFQNEAQLDKSGLPSDRFFAERPEGSVSTLKIQRTQQEDSAVYLCASSLARGNTQYFGPGTRLTVL.

Many counts were recorded for this clonotype. V gene TRBV20-1 combines with J gene TRBJ2-7; the D gene is possibly TRBD1 (7 bases). The ends were cut back, 1 base at V and 0 bases at J, with 16 bases in the middle. There are 16 residues in the CDR3. Per germline, CDR1 DFQATT and CDR2 SNEGSKA (reference sequence). The CDR3 DNA reads TGCAGTGCTAGAGGGGAGGTGACAGGGCCCTCCTACGAGCAGTACTTC. This sequence encodes CSARGEVTGPSYEQYF.

This clonotype showed up just a few times. The J gene is TRBJ2-5, the V gene TRBV10-3, with 8 bases fitting TRBD2. The CDR3 length is 13 residues. With 4 bases clipped from V and 8 bases from J, the junction kept 6 bases outside the gene matches. CDR1 is ENHRY, CDR2 SYGVKD, per germline. CDR3 protein: CAISGLAGGTQYF. The CDR3 region has the DNA TGTGCCATCAGTGGGCTAGCGGGCGGTACCCAGTACTTC.

This clonotype was seen ten or more times. The chain has TRBV20-1 and TRBJ2-7; no firm D call. With 3 bases removed from V and 5 bases from J, the gap between germline ends came to 14 bases. The CDR3 spans 13 residues. CDR1 DFQATT and CDR2 SNEGSKA come from the germline V gene (reference sequence). As DNA, the CDR3 is TGCAGTGCTAGTTTTATGCCGGTGGACGAGCAGTACTTC. This translates into CSASFMPVDEQYF.

This clonotype was found many times. This chain connects TRBV5-6 to TRBJ1-2; D might be TRBD1 (5 bases). The ends were cut back, 3 bases at V and 5 bases at J, with 11 bases in the middle. The germline V gene has CDR1 SGHDT and CDR2 YYEEEE. This CDR3 is 13 amino acids long. CDR3 nucleotide sequence: TGTGCCAGCAGCTCATGGGGGTTATATGGCTACACCTTC. It is translated as CASSSWGLYGYTF.

This clonotype was recorded many times. The rearrangement uses TRBV7-6 and TRBJ1-1, with D uncertain. The CDR3 runs to 14 residues. Trimming shortened V by 0 bases and J by 0 bases, and 5 bases separated the two germline ends. Germline V gene lookup returns CDR1 SGHVS and CDR2 FNYEAQ. CDR3: CASSLARLNTEAFF. The CDR3 coding sequence is TGTGCCAGCAGCTTAGCCAGATTGAACACTGAAGCTTTCTTT.

The sample holds many counts of this clonotype. V usage is TRBV10-3 and J usage is TRBJ1-4; possibly TRBD1 for D (5 bases). Germline V gene lookup returns CDR1 ENHRY and CDR2 SYGVKD. V lost 2 bases and J lost 3, with 10 bases in between. The CDR3 covers 15 residues. CDR3 sequence: CAISETRTPNEKLFF. The DNA of the CDR3 is TGTGCCATCAGTGAGACCCGGACACCTAATGAAAAACTGTTTTTT.

The table lists this clonotype with a few counts. V is TRBV5-6 and J is TRBJ1-1; 9 nucleotides line up with TRBD1. CDR3 size: 15 residues. The ends lost 0 bases at V and 4 bases at J; junction bases unmatched: 4. Germline lookup yields CDR1 SGHDT and CDR2 YYEEEE. CDR3 protein: CASSLGDREGTEAFF. The CDR3 nucleotides are TGTGCCAGCAGCTTGGGGGACAGGGAGGGCACTGAAGCTTTCTTT.

This clonotype was seen at least ten times. The V call is TRBV15, the J call TRBJ2-7, with 7 bases identical to TRBD1. The CDR3 is 15 amino acids. J gave up 7 bases and V 0 bases, and 9 bases lay outside the gene matches. CDR1 and CDR2 from the germline V gene are LNHNV and YYDKDF (reference sequence). The CDR3 nucleotides are TGTGCCACCAGCAGAGAGGCATTAGTGACAGGGGAGCAGTACTTC. Translating it yields CATSREALVTGEQYF.

This clonotype occurred many times. This chain links TRBV29-1 with TRBJ1-2, with D unresolved. The CDR3 contains 13 residues. Between the trimmed V and J ends, which lost 5 bases and 4 bases, there was a span of 14 bases. The germline CDR1 and CDR2 sequences are SQVTM and ANQGSEA. The CDR3 bases are TGCAGCGTTACCGGCGGGCAATTCTATGGCTACACCTTC. As protein: CSVTGGQFYGYTF.

This clonotype showed up just a few times. The chain recombines TRBV9 with TRBJ1-5; D is uncertain. The CDR3 runs to 14 residues. V was clipped by 4 bases and J by 4 bases, with 12 bases between them. The germline V gene encodes CDR1 SGDLS and CDR2 YYNGEE. In DNA form, the CDR3 reads TGTGCCAGCAGCCGAGGTCTTCAAAATCAGCCCCAGCATTTT. Protein sequence: CASSRGLQNQPQHF.

This clonotype has just a few counts. V is TRBV20-1 and J is TRBJ2-7; the D call may be TRBD1 or TRBD2 (5 bases each). The CDR3 length is 16 residues. V dropped 1 base and J dropped 1 base, with 17 bases sitting between them. The germline V gene encodes CDR1 DFQATT and CDR2 SNEGSKA (reference sequence). CDR3 protein: CSARAARGEWSYEQYF. Written as DNA, the CDR3 is TGCAGTGCTAGAGCGGCACGAGGGGAATGGTCCTACGAGCAGTACTTC.